The table lists the clone carrying this T cell receptor beta chain with a count of one. What it binds is unknown. This entry comes from a study of CD8 T cells in Susac syndrome. Study-wide background: Susac syndrome patients were untreated, on corticosteroids with some adding intravenous immunoglobulin, or on intravenous immunoglobulin only.

CDR1 is ENHRY, CDR2 SYGVKD, per germline. The CDR3 runs to 15 residues. V shed 10 bases, J shed 0 bases, and the junction held 3 bases outside the gene matches. Overall study findings and caveats: In its TCR sequencing and HLA analysis, the study acknowledged that the number of individuals was relatively small.

cDNA came from roughly 0.53 to 1 ug RNA primed by random hexamers. It was immunoSEQ multiplex PCR that amplified TCR beta CDR3 across 54 Vbeta and 13 Jbeta. TCRdb re-called the immunoSEQ multiplex PCR reads through MiXCR, storing one row per CDR3 protein. This sample has approximately 190,000 distinct CDR3 sequences; approximately 96% occur once, and the top ten carry around 0.1%. From blood CD8+ and CD4+ T cells, the TCR beta chain was sequenced. The sequence came from a human donor with Susac syndrome. The sample consisted of CD4+ T cells from PBMCs. The chain employs TRBV10-3 and TRBJ2-2; 12 bases align to TRBD2. CDR3 DNA sequence: TGTGCCACGGGACTAGCGGGTTCGAACACCGGGGAGCTGTTTTTT. Encoded protein: CATGLAGSNTGELFF.